This TCR beta chain comes out of a study of shared clonotypes between healthy human individuals. Study results and caveats: Sharing across four donors was seen in 4% to 6.5% of naive CD4 clonotypes.

In the case of this clone: Its specificity is not known.

Germline V gene lookup returns CDR1 MRHNA and CDR2 SNTAGT. Trimming cost V 2 bases and J 2 bases; bases outside gene matches: 2. The CDR3 sequence is 15 residues long. Produced via immunoSEQ multiplex PCR; TCRdb's table is partial and in-frame only. The repertoire holds about 520,000 clones, with about 96% as singletons. CD45RA-negative memory and CD45RA+ naive subsets were split from the CD4+ cells. The chain employs TRBV6-4 and TRBJ2-1, with TRBD2 identical over 8 bases. The TCR sequence derives from a woman aged 25-40 years in good health. The sequenced sample consisted of naive CD4+ T cells sorted from blood. The subset was: CD45RA+ positively selected. CDR3 coding DNA: TGTGCCAGCAGTGACAAAGCGGGAGCCTACAATGAGCAGTTCTTC. Translated: CASSDKAGAYNEQFF.